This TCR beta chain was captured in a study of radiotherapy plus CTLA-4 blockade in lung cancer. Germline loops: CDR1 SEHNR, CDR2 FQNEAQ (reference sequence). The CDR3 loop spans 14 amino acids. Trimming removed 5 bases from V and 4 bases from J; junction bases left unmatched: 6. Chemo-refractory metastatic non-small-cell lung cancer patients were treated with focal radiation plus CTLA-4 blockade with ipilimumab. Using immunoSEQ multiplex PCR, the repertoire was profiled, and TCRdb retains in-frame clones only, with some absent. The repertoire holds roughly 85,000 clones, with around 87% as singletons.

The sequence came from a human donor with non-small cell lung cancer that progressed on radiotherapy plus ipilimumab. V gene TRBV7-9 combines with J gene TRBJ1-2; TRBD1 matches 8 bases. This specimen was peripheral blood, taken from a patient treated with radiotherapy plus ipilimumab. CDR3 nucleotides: TGTGCCAGCAGCCTAATGGACAGGGCCTATGGCTACACCTTC. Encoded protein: CASSLMDRAYGYTF.